Listed here is a single T cell receptor beta chain. The antigen it binds to is not known. Qualities for individual bases were not recorded, and no much larger clone is one base off. This sample was included in a study of OX40 agonist ivuxolimab in advanced cancers. Some background on the complete study: Ivuxolimab, which targeted the costimulatory receptor OX40 (CD134), was an agonistic, fully human IgG2 monoclonal antibody. Partial responses occurred in three dose-escalation patients: two with cutaneous melanoma and one with hepatocellular carcinoma. Of the 50 or so patients in dose escalation, about 20 had hepatocellular carcinoma, roughly 15 had melanoma, 9 had renal cell carcinoma and 9 had head and neck cancer. The paper reports the monotherapy dose-escalation portion (N of about 56 patients) of the phase I ivuxolimab trial. The point of sequencing TCRbeta in the periphery was to test whether ivuxolimab changed TCR sequence diversity and drove clonal T-cell expansion. In the dose-escalation cohort, around four fifths of patients were male, and the mean age was approximately 60 years, with a range of roughly 23 to 85. Patients were allowed to have had prior anti-PD-1, anti-PD-L1 or anti-CTLA-4 therapy, and approximately 40% of the dose-escalation patients had been treated with checkpoint inhibitors. Intravenous ivuxolimab was administered to patients every 2 weeks at six dose levels: 0.01, 0.1, 0.3, 1.5, 3 and 10 mg/kg. On the study overall, not on this receptor specifically: After ivuxolimab, more expanded clones were found on average in CD8+ T cells than in CD4+ T cells. At doses of 0.1 to 3.0 mg/kg, clonal expansion of both CD4+ and CD8+ blood T cells was observed from baseline to week 6. Which antigens the clonally expanded peripheral T cells were specific for was not determined. In partial responders in the 0.1-3.0 mg/kg groups, normalized peripheral clonal expansion was found to be among the lowest, especially among CD8+ T cells. Low levels of normalized T-cell clonal expansion were also seen in some patients who did not respond.

Genomic DNA was extracted from sorted cells for sequencing of the TCRbeta CDR3 region. The immunoSEQ Assay was used to sequence the TCRbeta CDR3 regions. TCRdb stores this immuneACCESS table with in-frame sequences only. Part of the clones is absent; in the studies checked, under half of the shortfall reflects unresolved V genes, and no reason is known for the rest. In all, the sample holds over 55,000 clones, and around 84% of those were seen once. The ten top clones hold under 9.5% of the sample. Patients with autoimmune disease history or receiving systemic immunosuppression were excluded from the trial. Peripheral blood for TCR sequencing was drawn from every dose cohort at baseline, at cycle 4 day 1 and at cycle 7 day 1. The samples were drawn from a first-in-human, open-label, multicenter phase I dose-escalation trial of ivuxolimab. Adults with locally advanced or metastatic head and neck squamous cell, hepatocellular, melanoma or renal cell carcinoma were enrolled in the trial. Before TCR sequencing, CD4+ T cells and CD8+ T cells were sorted from peripheral blood as separate populations.

After removal of 5 bases from V and 4 bases from J, the junction retains 5 bases not matched to a gene. The CDR3, from cysteine to phenylalanine, totals 14 residues. Only the CDR3 portion is preserved as DNA: 42 bases, with reading frame beginning at the first base. CDR1 and CDR2, per the germline V gene, are SGHTA and FQGNSA. The receptor's source is an adult with an advanced solid tumor such as melanoma, head and neck, liver or kidney cancer. The sequenced sample was CD4+ or CD8+ T cells sorted from blood, obtained in a trial of the OX40 agonist ivuxolimab. The chain links TRBV7-2 with TRBJ1-1; 9 central nucleotides agree with TRBD1. The CDR3 region: CASSQDRGGTEAFF. Here is the DNA: TGTGCCAGCAGCCAGGACAGGGGCGGCACTGAAGCTTTCTTT.